What follows are 31 T cell receptor beta chains derived from one specimen sequenced in a study of blood T cell repertoires in COVID-19. Method: immunoSEQ multiplex PCR; TCRdb's copy keeps in-frame clones and lacks some. The table has 200,000 to 250,000 clones, around three quarters seen once. Input material: peripheral blood. These TCRs come from a woman in her 70s with acute or convalescent COVID-19.

This chain links TRBV9 with TRBJ1-3, with a tentative D call TRBD1 (6 bases). The CDR3 runs to 16 residues. Germline values: CDR1 SGDLS, CDR2 YYNGEE. V lost 4 bases to trimming and J lost 0 bases, with 14 bases between them. For the CDR3, the DNA is TGTGCCAGCAGCTCAGAGACAGGCTTCTCTGGAAACACCATATATTTT. Its protein is CASSSETGFSGNTIYF.

A few counts support this clone. The chain couples TRBV7-2 to TRBJ2-4; tentative D call: TRBD1 (6 bases). Germline assignment: CDR1 SGHTA and CDR2 FQGNSA. The V and J ends lost 5 bases and 2 bases respectively, with 13 bases between them. The CDR3 is made up of 15 amino acids. The CDR3 here is CASSPYQGTKNIQYF. CDR3 in DNA: TGTGCCAGCAGCCCTTATCAGGGGACCAAAAACATTCAGTACTTC.

The V call is TRBV20-1, the J call TRBJ2-1, with D possibly TRBD1 on 6 matching bases. V gave up 3 bases and J gave up 4 bases, with 10 bases separating them. Germline assignment: CDR1 DFQATT and CDR2 SNEGSKA (reference sequence). The CDR3 runs 13 residues. The CDR3 sequence is CSASGQNYNEQFF. In nucleotides, the CDR3 is TGCAGTGCTAGTGGACAGAATTACAATGAGCAGTTCTTC.

This rearrangement joins TRBV2 to TRBJ2-2, with no clear D. Germline V CDR1 and CDR2: SNHLY, FYNNEI. The CDR3 consists of 14 residues. The germline V and J ends were trimmed by 0 bases and 6 bases, with 8 bases remaining between them. The CDR3 sequence: CASSEAWQAGELFF. The CDR3 nucleotides are TGTGCCAGCAGTGAAGCCTGGCAGGCCGGGGAGCTGTTTTTT.

This chain uses TRBV2 with TRBJ2-2, with 15 bases aligning to TRBD2. The CDR3 consists of 19 residues. V was clipped by 5 bases and J by 2 bases; unmatched bases: 9. Germline V gene sequence: CDR1 SNHLY, CDR2 FYNNEI. CDR3 residues: CASSPPGLAGGVNTGELFF. The CDR3 nucleotides are TGTGCCAGCAGTCCCCCGGGACTAGCGGGGGGAGTCAACACCGGGGAGCTGTTTTTT.

The CDR3 DNA reads TGCAGCGTCCCCTCTTTCGACAGGGCCGTGAACACTGAAGCTTTCTTT. Encoded protein: CSVPSFDRAVNTEAFF. The chain is built from TRBV29-1 and TRBJ1-1; 7 positions match TRBD1. Germline-derived CDR1 and CDR2 are SQVTM and ANQGSEA. V was pared by 6 bases and J by 0 bases, with 13 bases of the junction left unmatched. The CDR3 runs 16 residues. Supplemented by reference TRBV29-1 and TRBJ1-1, the full variable domain reads SAVISQKPSRDICQRGTSLTIQCQVDSQVTMMFWYRQQPGQSLTLIATANQGSEATYESGFVIDKFPISRPNLTFSTLTVSNMSPEDSSIYLCSVPSFDRAVNTEAFFGQGTRLTVV.

The rearrangement uses TRBV6-5 and TRBJ2-3; 12 bases are shared with TRBD2. The germline CDR1 and CDR2 sequences are MNHEY and SVGAGI. The CDR3 is made up of 15 amino acids. After removal of 6 bases from V and 5 bases from J, the junction contained 6 bases not matched to a gene. The DNA of the CDR3 is TGTGCCAGCAGCCGACTAGCGGGGGATGGAGATACGCAGTATTTT. This translates into CASSRLAGDGDTQYF.

CDR3 protein: CAWSIGTEAFF. In DNA form, the CDR3 reads TGTGCCTGGAGTATAGGGACAGAAGCTTTCTTT. The gene calls are TRBV30 and TRBJ1-1, with D possibly being TRBD1 (6 bases). The CDR3 contains 11 residues. From germline, CDR1 is GTSNPN and CDR2 SVGIG (reference sequence). V was cut by 2 bases and J by 8 bases, with 9 bases left in between.

This chain joins TRBV6-5 and TRBJ1-2; a weak D match, TRBD1 (5 bases). The CDR3 totals 13 residues. V was cut by 7 bases and J by 2 bases, with 11 bases left in between. Germline-derived CDR1 and CDR2 are MNHEY and SVGAGI. The CDR3 DNA reads TGTGCCAGCACCCGAGACAGAAACTATGGCTACACCTTC. Residues: CASTRDRNYGYTF.

The count of this clone is one. V and J are TRBV30 and TRBJ2-3; possible D gene TRBD2, 6 bases. From germline, CDR1 is GTSNPN and CDR2 SVGIG (reference sequence). V was pared by 2 bases and J by 1 base, with 16 bases between. The CDR3 covers 16 residues. Written as DNA, the CDR3 is TGTGCCTGGAGTCCCCGGGCGGGGATGGGCACAGATACGCAGTATTTT. Its translation: CAWSPRAGMGTDTQYF. Full variable domain (missing parts from reference TRBV30 and TRBJ2-3): SQTIHQWPATLVQPVGSPLSLECTVEGTSNPNLYWYRQAAGRGLQLLFYSVGIGQISSEVPQNLSASRPQDRQFILSSKKLLLSDSGFYLCAWSPRAGMGTDTQYFGPGTRLTVL.

This rearrangement joins TRBV7-2 to TRBJ2-3, with 11 bases aligning to TRBD2. V shed 5 bases, J shed 6 bases, and the junction held 13 bases outside the gene matches. The V gene's germline CDR1 is SGHTA and CDR2 FQGNSA. CDR3 length equals 17 residues. CDR3 bases: TGTGCCAGCAGCCCCTACACTAGCGGGGGTCAACTGGATACGCAGTATTTT. Protein product: CASSPYTSGGQLDTQYF.

The chain has TRBV30 and TRBJ2-3, with TRBD2 matching over 9 bases. Germline loops: CDR1 GTSNPN, CDR2 SVGIG (reference sequence). Unmatched junction bases numbered 8, after V lost 4 bases and J lost 6 bases. CDR3 size: 14 residues. The CDR3 is CAWTRRGGWDTQYF. The DNA for the CDR3 is TGTGCCTGGACCAGGCGGGGGGGTTGGGATACGCAGTATTTT.

The sample holds a few counts of this clone. The chain joins TRBV5-1 to TRBJ2-1; a possible D gene is TRBD1 (6 bases). Per germline, CDR1 SGHRS and CDR2 YFSETQ. The CDR3 sequence is 15 residues long. With 4 bases removed from V and 9 bases from J, the gap between germline ends came to 20 bases. The CDR3 sequence: CASSLGSRVGGEQFF. CDR3 DNA: TGCGCCAGCAGCCTGGGATCCAGGGTAGGGGGTGAGCAGTTCTTC.

The chain joins TRBV5-1 to TRBJ2-3; TRBD2 might be the D (6 bases). V lost 4 bases and J lost 2, with 11 bases in between. The length of the CDR3 is 14 residues. CDR1 and CDR2 (germline): SGHRS, YFSETQ. This CDR3 is CASSTGGLTDTQYF. CDR3 DNA: TGCGCCAGCAGCACCGGGGGTCTCACAGATACGCAGTATTTT.

The chain has TRBV11-2 and TRBJ2-1; D not resolved. Trimming took off 5 bases at V and 9 bases at J, with 8 bases between the two ends. The CDR3 extends over 11 amino acids. Per germline, CDR1 SGHAT and CDR2 FQNNGV. The CDR3 DNA sequence: TGTGCCAGCAGCCCTAGAGTTGAGCAGTTCTTC. Its protein product is CASSPRVEQFF.

The chain has TRBV10-3 and TRBJ2-2; 9 bases line up with TRBD1. J lost 1 base, V lost 5 bases, and 5 bases had no gene match. Germline V lookup: CDR1 ENHRY, CDR2 SYGVKD. The CDR3 spans 16 residues. CDR3 coding DNA: TGTGCCATCAGTCAACCGGGACAGGGGAACACCGGGGAGCTGTTTTTT. Protein product: CAISQPGQGNTGELFF.

This chain joins TRBV9 and TRBJ2-3; TRBD2 matches 11 bases. The J segment lost 7 bases and the V segment lost 1 base, leaving 11 bases of the junction unmatched. Germline CDR1 SGDLS, CDR2 YYNGEE. There are 17 residues in the CDR3. CDR3 sequence (DNA): TGTGCCAGCAGCGTAATGCCGGGAGGGACTAGCGGAAATACGCAGTATTTT. Translation: CASSVMPGGTSGNTQYF.

The table lists this clone with a few counts. The chain has TRBV7-9 and TRBJ2-7; 10 positions agree with TRBD2. The length of the CDR3 is 14 residues. The trim removed 3 bases at V and 6 bases at J, leaving 5 bases unmatched. Per germline, CDR1 SEHNR and CDR2 FQNEAQ (reference sequence). Written as DNA, the CDR3 is TGTGCCAGCAGCTTTAGCGGGGGGCAGGTCGAGCAGTACTTC. Encoded protein: CASSFSGGQVEQYF.

The chain couples TRBV7-6 to TRBJ2-5; D remains ambiguous. CDR3 length: 12 amino acids. Germline loops: CDR1 SGHVS, CDR2 FNYEAQ. V lost 8 bases, J lost 7 bases, and 14 bases lay in between. CDR3 loop: CASQSRPGTQYF. CDR3 sequence (DNA): TGTGCCAGCCAATCCCGCCCGGGGACCCAGTACTTC.

The chain uses TRBV5-8 and TRBJ2-1, with TRBD2 matching 11 bases. Trimming at V came to 5 bases and at J to 8 bases, leaving 9 bases not matched to a gene. Germline V gives CDR1 SGHTS, CDR2 YDEGEE. There are 15 residues in the CDR3. CDR3 sequence reads: CASRSSGGAIHEQFF. The CDR3, as DNA: TGTGCCAGCAGGAGTAGCGGGGGGGCCATCCATGAGCAGTTCTTC.

This chain links TRBV11-3 with TRBJ2-3; D is possibly TRBD1 (6 bases). The CDR3 runs to 12 residues. V was cut by 5 bases and J by 7 bases, with 10 bases left in between. Germline-derived CDR1 and CDR2 are SGHNT and YENEEA. The CDR3 DNA is TGTGCCAGCAGCCAACAGGGAAATACGCAGTATTTT. Its protein product is CASSQQGNTQYF.

This chain joins TRBV3-1 (or the pseudogene TRBV3-2) and TRBJ2-5; TRBD1 might be the D (6 bases). V lost 8 bases, J lost 3 bases, and 13 bases lay in between. The germline V gene encodes CDR1 LGHDT and CDR2 YNNKEL (reference sequence). The CDR3 consists of 13 residues. In nucleotides, the CDR3 is TGTGCCAGCGGCGCCAGGGGAGAAGAGACCCAGTACTTC. This sequence encodes CASGARGEETQYF.

This sequence joins TRBV6-1 and TRBJ1-1; 8 bases map to TRBD1. Germline trimming cut 3 bases from V and 3 bases from J; bases unmatched to any gene: 3. Germline V CDR1 and CDR2: MNHNS, SASEGT. The CDR3 is 14 amino acids. This CDR3 reads CASSDQGAYTEAFF. The CDR3 nucleotides read TGTGCCAGCAGTGATCAGGGGGCTTACACTGAAGCTTTCTTT.

Notes on this clone: At the DNA level, this CDR3 is encoded by other sequences in the same sample as well. The chain joins TRBV7-2 to TRBJ2-5, with D hard to call. Germline values: CDR1 SGHTA, CDR2 FQGNSA. This CDR3 has 13 amino acids. V was cut by 3 bases and J by 2 bases, with 7 bases left in between. For the CDR3, the DNA is TGTGCCAGCAGCTTTAGACAACAAGAGACCCAGTACTTC. This sequence encodes CASSFRQQETQYF. Looking up the rest from reference TRBV7-2 and TRBJ2-5 gives the full variable domain: GAGVSQSPSNKVTEKGKDVELRCDPISGHTALYWYRQSLGQGLEFLIYFQGNSAPDKSGLPSDRFSAERTGGSVSTLTIQRTQQEDSAVYLCASSFRQQETQYFGPGTRLLVL.

V is TRBV29-1 and J is TRBJ1-1, with 8 positions matching TRBD1. The CDR3 is 12 amino acids. CDR1 SQVTM and CDR2 ANQGSEA come from the germline V gene. The CDR3 loop reads CSTGGWNTEAFF. In DNA, the CDR3 is TGCAGTACAGGGGGGTGGAACACTGAAGCTTTCTTT. Using reference TRBV29-1 and TRBJ1-1 for the parts outside the CDR3, the full variable domain is SAVISQKPSRDICQRGTSLTIQCQVDSQVTMMFWYRQQPGQSLTLIATANQGSEATYESGFVIDKFPISRPNLTFSTLTVSNMSPEDSSIYLCSTGGWNTEAFFGQGTRLTVV.

V gene TRBV6-5 combines with J gene TRBJ1-2; D not resolved. There are 12 residues in the CDR3. Germline-derived CDR1 and CDR2 are MNHEY and SVGAGI. V was cut by 2 bases and J by 9 bases, with 10 bases left in between. In DNA, the CDR3 is TGTGCCAGCAGTTACAAGGACTCTAGCTACACCTTC. It translates to CASSYKDSSYTF.

The rearrangement links TRBV7-2 to TRBJ2-2; 9 bases are shared with TRBD2. Germline loops: CDR1 SGHTA, CDR2 FQGNSA. This CDR3 is built from 14 residues. The trim removed 5 bases at V and 4 bases at J, leaving 2 bases unmatched. The CDR3 is CASSRGGGTGELFF. As DNA, the CDR3 is TGTGCCAGCAGCCGCGGGGGGGGCACCGGGGAGCTGTTTTTT.

This clone was picked up a small number of times. The J gene is TRBJ2-2, the V gene TRBV27; 7 positions match TRBD1. J lost 3 bases, V lost 6 bases, and 4 bases had no gene match. The CDR3 is made up of 14 amino acids. The germline gives CDR1 MNHEY, CDR2 SMNVEV (reference sequence). The CDR3 nucleotides are TGTGCCAGCAGGACAGGGTATGACACCGGGGAGCTGTTTTTT. Translating gives CASRTGYDTGELFF.

The CDR3 spells CAISPGWDEQFF. The CDR3 DNA is TGTGCCATCAGCCCCGGGTGGGATGAGCAGTTCTTC. The chain has TRBV10-3 and TRBJ2-1; D gene uncertain. CDR3 length: 12 residues. The germline CDR1 and CDR2 sequences are ENHRY and SYGVKD. The V and J ends lost 6 bases and 8 bases respectively, with 11 bases between them.

This chain joins TRBV5-4 and TRBJ1-2; TRBD1 might be the D (6 bases). The CDR3 runs to 16 residues. Germline V lookup: CDR1 SGHNT, CDR2 YYREEE (reference sequence). V was shortened by 3 bases and J by 0 bases, with 15 bases between the two germline ends. CDR3 nucleotide sequence: TGTGCCAGCAGCTCCCGGCAGAGGACAGCTAACTATGGCTACACCTTC. Its protein product is CASSSRQRTANYGYTF.

The chain is built from TRBV10-3 and TRBJ2-5, with D tentatively TRBD2 (6 bases). CDR1 ENHRY and CDR2 SYGVKD come from the germline V gene. This CDR3 is built from 15 residues. Trimming shortened V by 2 bases and J by 4 bases, and 14 bases separated the two germline ends. The CDR3 loop reads CAISETGGGGETQYF. CDR3 bases: TGTGCCATCAGTGAGACCGGGGGTGGCGGAGAGACCCAGTACTTC.